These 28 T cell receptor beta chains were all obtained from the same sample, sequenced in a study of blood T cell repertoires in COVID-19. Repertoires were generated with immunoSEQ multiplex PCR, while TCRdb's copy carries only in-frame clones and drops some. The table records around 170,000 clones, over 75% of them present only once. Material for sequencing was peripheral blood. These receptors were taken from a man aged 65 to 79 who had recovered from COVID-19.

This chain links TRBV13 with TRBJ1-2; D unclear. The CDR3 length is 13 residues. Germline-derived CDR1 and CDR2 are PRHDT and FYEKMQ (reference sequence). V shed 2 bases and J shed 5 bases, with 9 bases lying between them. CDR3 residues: CASSLMGSYGYTF. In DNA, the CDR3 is TGTGCCAGCAGCTTAATGGGGAGTTATGGCTACACCTTC.

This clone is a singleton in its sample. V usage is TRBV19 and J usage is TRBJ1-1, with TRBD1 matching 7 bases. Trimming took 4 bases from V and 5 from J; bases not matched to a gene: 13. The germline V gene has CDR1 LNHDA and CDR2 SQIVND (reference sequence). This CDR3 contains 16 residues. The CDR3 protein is CASSKQILQGPTEAFF. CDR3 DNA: TGTGCCAGTAGTAAGCAAATCCTACAGGGGCCTACTGAAGCTTTCTTT.

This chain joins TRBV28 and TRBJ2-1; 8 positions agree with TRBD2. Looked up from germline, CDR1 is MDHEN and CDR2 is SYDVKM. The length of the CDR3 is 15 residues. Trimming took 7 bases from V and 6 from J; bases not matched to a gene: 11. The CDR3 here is CASTPPSSGGNEQFF. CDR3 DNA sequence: TGTGCCAGCACTCCCCCTTCAAGCGGGGGCAATGAGCAGTTCTTC.

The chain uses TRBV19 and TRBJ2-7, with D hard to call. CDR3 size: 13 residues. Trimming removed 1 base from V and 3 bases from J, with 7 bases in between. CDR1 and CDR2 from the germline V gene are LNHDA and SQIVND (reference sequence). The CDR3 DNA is TGTGCCAGTAGTATAGGAGGAAGCTACGAGCAGTACTTC. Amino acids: CASSIGGSYEQYF.

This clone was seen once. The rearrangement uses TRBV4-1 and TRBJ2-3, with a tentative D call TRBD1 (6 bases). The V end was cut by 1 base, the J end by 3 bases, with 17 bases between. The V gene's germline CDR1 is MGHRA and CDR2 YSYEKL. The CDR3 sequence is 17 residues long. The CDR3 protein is CASSQASFGQRTDTQYF. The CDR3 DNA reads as TGCGCCAGCAGCCAAGCGTCTTTCGGACAGAGGACAGATACGCAGTATTTT.

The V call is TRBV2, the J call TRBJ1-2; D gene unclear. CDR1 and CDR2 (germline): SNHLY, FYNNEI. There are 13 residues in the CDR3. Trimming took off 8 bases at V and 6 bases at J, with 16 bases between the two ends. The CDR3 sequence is CASAQDGQNGYTF. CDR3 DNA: TGTGCCAGCGCTCAGGATGGGCAAAATGGCTACACCTTC.

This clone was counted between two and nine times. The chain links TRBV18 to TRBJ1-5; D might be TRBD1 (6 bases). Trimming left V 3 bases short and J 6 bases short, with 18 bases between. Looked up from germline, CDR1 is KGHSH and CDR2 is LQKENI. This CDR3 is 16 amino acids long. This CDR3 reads CASSPEVSGAGQPQHF. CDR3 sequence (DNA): TGTGCCAGCTCACCCGAGGTGTCAGGGGCCGGTCAGCCCCAGCATTTT.

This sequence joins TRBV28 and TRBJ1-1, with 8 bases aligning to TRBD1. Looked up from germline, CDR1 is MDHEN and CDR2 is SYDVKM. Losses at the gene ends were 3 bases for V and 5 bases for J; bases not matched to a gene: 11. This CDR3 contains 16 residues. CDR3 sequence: CASSLSGTGGWTEAFF. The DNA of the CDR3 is TGTGCCAGCAGTTTGAGTGGGACAGGCGGTTGGACTGAAGCTTTCTTT.

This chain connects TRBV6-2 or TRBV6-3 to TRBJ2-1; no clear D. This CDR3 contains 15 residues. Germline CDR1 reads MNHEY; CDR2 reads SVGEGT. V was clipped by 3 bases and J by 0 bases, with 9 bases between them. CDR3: CASSYRPSSYNEQFF. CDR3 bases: TGTGCCAGCAGTTATCGTCCCAGCTCCTACAATGAGCAGTTCTTC.

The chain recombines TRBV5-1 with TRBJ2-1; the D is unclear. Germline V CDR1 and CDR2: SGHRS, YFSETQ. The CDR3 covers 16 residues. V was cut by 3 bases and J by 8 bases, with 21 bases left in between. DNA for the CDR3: TGCGCCAGCAGCTCCCTCCCCTGGAGCGAAGATGATGAGCAGTTCTTC. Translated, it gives CASSSLPWSEDDEQFF.

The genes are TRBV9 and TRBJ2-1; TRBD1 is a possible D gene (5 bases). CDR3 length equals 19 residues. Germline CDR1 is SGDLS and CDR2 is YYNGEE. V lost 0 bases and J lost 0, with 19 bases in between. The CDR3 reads CASSVATLGLLSSYNEQFF. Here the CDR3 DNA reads TGTGCCAGCAGCGTAGCTACATTGGGGCTGTTGAGCTCCTACAATGAGCAGTTCTTC.

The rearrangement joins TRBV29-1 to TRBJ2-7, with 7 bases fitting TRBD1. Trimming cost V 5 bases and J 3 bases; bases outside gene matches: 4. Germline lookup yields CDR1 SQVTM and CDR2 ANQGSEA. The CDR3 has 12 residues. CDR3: CSVLTGIYEQYF. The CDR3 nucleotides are TGCAGCGTTTTGACAGGGATCTACGAGCAGTACTTC.

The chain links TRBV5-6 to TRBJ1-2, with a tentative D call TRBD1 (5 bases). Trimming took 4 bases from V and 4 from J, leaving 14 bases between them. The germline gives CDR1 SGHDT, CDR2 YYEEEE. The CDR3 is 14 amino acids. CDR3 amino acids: CASSPFDSSYGYTF. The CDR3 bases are TGTGCCAGCAGCCCCTTCGACAGCAGCTATGGCTACACCTTC.

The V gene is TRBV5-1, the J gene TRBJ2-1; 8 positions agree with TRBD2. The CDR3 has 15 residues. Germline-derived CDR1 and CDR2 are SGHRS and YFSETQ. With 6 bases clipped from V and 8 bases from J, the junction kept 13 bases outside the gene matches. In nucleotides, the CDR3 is TGCGCCAGCACCCCGTTTGGCGGGAGGTCGCATGAGCAGTTCTTC. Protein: CASTPFGGRSHEQFF. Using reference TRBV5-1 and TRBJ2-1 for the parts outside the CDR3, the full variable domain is KAGVTQTPRYLIKTRGQQVTLSCSPISGHRSVSWYQQTPGQGLQFLFEYFSETQRNKGNFPGRFSGRQFSNSRSEMNVSTLELGDSALYLCASTPFGGRSHEQFFGPGTRLTVL.

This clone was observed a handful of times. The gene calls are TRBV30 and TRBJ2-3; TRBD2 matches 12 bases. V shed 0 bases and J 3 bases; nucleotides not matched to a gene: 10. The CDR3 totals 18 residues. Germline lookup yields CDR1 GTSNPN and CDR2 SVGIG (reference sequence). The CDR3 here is CAWSVALLAGGWTDTQYF. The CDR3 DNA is TGTGCCTGGAGTGTAGCCCTCCTAGCGGGAGGGTGGACAGATACGCAGTATTTT.

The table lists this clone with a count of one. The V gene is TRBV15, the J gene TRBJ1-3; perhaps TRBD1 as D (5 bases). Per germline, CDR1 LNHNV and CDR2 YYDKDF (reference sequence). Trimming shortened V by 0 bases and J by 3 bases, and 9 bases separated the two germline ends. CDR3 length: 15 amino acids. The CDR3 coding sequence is TGTGCCACCAGCAGAGATCCCGACAGTGGAAACACCATATATTTT. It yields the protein CATSRDPDSGNTIYF.

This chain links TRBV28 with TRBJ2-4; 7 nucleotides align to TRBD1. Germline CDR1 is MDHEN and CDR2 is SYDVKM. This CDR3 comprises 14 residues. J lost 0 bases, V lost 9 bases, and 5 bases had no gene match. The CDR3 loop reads CASTTGLAKNIQYF. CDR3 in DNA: TGTGCCAGTACGACAGGGCTAGCCAAAAACATTCAGTACTTC.

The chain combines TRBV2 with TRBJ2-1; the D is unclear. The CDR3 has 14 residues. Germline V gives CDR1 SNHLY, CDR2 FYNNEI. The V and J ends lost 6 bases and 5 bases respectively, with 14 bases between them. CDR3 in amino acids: CASRPHPVNNEQFF. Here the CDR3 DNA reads TGTGCCAGCAGACCCCACCCAGTTAACAATGAGCAGTTCTTC.

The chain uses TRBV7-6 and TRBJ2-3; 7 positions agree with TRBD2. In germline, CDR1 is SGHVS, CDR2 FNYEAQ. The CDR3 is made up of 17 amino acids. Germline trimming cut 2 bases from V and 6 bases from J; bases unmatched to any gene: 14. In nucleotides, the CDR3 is TGTGCCAGCAGCTTAAAGGGTCGGGAGGAGTGGTGGGATACGCAGTATTTT. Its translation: CASSLKGREEWWDTQYF.

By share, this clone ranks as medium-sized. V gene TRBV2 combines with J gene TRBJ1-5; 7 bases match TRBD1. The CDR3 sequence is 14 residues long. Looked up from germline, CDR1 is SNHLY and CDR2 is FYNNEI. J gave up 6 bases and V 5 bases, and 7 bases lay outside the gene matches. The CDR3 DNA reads TGTGCCAGCAGTACGGCAGGGGGAGGTCAGCCCCAGCATTTT. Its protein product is CASSTAGGGQPQHF.

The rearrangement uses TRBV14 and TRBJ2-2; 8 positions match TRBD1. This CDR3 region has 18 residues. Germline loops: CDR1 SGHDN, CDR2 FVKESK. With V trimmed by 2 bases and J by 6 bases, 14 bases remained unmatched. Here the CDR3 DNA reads TGTGCCAGCAGCCAACCGGGTGGCAGGGGGCCTTTCCCCGGGGAGCTGTTTTTT. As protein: CASSQPGGRGPFPGELFF. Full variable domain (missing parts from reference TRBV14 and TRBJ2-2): EAGVTQFPSHSVIEKGQTVTLRCDPISGHDNLYWYRRVMGKEIKFLLHFVKESKQDESGMPNNRFLAERTGGTYSTLKVQPAELEDSGVYFCASSQPGGRGPFPGELFFGEGSRLTVL.

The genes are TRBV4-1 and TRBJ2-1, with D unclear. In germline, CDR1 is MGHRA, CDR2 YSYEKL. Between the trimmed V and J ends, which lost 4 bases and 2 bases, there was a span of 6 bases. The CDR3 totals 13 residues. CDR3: CASSRAAYNEQFF. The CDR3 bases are TGCGCCAGCAGCCGTGCAGCCTACAATGAGCAGTTCTTC.

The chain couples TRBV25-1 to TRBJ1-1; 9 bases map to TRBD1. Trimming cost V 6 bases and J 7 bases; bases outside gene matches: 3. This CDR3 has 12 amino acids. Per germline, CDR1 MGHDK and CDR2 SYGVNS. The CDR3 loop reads CASRLTGGEAFF. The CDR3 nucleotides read TGTGCCAGCAGATTGACAGGGGGTGAAGCTTTCTTT.

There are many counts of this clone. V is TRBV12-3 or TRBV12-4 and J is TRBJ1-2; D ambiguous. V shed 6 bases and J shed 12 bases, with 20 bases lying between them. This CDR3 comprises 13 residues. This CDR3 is CASSPRETSPNTF. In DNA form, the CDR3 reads TGTGCCAGCAGCCCCCGGGAAACCTCCCCGAACACCTTC.

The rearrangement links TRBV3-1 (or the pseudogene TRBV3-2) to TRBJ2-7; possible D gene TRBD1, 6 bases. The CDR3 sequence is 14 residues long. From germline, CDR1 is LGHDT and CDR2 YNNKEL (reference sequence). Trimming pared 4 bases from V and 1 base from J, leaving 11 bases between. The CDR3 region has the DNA TGTGCCAGCAGCCCGGGGACATTTTCCTACGAGCAGTACTTC. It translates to CASSPGTFSYEQYF.

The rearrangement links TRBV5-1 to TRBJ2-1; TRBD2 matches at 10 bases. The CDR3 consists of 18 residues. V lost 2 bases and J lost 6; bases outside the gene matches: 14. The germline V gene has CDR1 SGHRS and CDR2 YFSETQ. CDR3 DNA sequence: TGCGCCAGCAGCTTAGGACCTCCTAGCGGGAGTCTGAGCAATGAGCAGTTCTTC. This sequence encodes CASSLGPPSGSLSNEQFF.

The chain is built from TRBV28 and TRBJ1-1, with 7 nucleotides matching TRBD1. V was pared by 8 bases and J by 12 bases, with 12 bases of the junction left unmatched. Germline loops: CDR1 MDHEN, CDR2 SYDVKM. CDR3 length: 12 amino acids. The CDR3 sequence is CASALRQGLSFF. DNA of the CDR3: TGTGCCAGCGCGCTTCGACAGGGTTTGTCTTTCTTT.

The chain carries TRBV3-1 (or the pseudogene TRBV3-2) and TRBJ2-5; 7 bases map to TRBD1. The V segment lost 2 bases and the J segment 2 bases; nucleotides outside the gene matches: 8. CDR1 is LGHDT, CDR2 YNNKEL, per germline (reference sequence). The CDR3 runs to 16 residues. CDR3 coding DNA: TGTGCCAGCAGCCAATCCCCTGGGACAGCACAAGAGACCCAGTACTTC. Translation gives CASSQSPGTAQETQYF.